The entry below gives a single TCR beta chain sequence along with its context. This clonotype was found many times. Its antigen is currently not known. Base qualities are missing; no much larger clone stands one base away. TCR beta CDR3 regions were amplified from RNA transcripts for repertoire sequencing. A first-round RT-PCR used HTBI primers with the Qiagen OneStep RT-PCR kit, followed by a second-round multiplex PCR, size selection and purification. Libraries were sequenced on an Illumina HiSeq2000 using paired-end 100 bp reads. As for the authors' bioinformatics: SOAPnuke was used for read processing, and reads with adapters, uncalled bases, a mean Phred below 15, or no exact constant-primer or identifier match were discarded. COPE v1.2.5 was used to merge the high-quality paired reads. Each unique nucleotide sequence was treated as a clonotype, and MiTCR v1.1 was used to align the clonotypes to the IMGT TRB V, D and J references. The analysis was limited to V-J combinations with a frequency above 0.0001, which together covered around 99% of the repertoires. For each V-J combination, a TCR clonal expansion and chaos score was defined as F50 clonal expansion divided by the chaos observed in the TCRdist matrix. Features were reduced by Welch's t-statistics and random forest to 10 to 15 V-J combinations, which fed a naive Bayes classifier. The similarity between thyroid and blood repertoires was quantified using the Morisita-Horn index. TCRdb's own reprocessing of the public reads used fastp at Q25 and MiXCR and kept productive beta chains. When rows share a CDR3 protein, they turn into one entry using the most common DNA and genes. The V and J calls shown here were made by TCRdb, not taken from the authors' results. The table for this sample lists hundreds of thousands of distinct CDR3 sequences; under 25% of them were counted only once. The ten largest clonotypes hold 2.5% to 3.5% of the sample.

These data are taken from a study of Graves' ophthalmopathy and Graves' hyperthyroidism (dated by TCRdb to the late 2010s). The study in broad terms: Peripheral blood was collected before any treatment was given, at the time of initial diagnosis. TCR beta repertoire signatures were used to distinguish Graves' ophthalmopathy from Graves' hyperthyroidism and to predict progression to ophthalmopathy. In total, over 130 blood samples were TCR-sequenced: some 40 ophthalmopathy, under 85 hyperthyroidism and about 17 hyperthyroidism-to-ophthalmopathy patients. To explore V-J signatures that separate ophthalmopathy from hyperthyroidism, a discovery set of about 100 patients was enrolled, consisting of approximately 45 with ophthalmopathy and around 57 with stable hyperthyroidism. An independent validation cohort was composed of 18 hyperthyroidism patients and 17 patients who later progressed from hyperthyroidism to ophthalmopathy. T-cell repertoires of thyroid tissue and blood were compared in about 6 hyperthyroidism patients. Following sampling, methimazole starting at 30 mg daily was administered to hyperthyroidism patients, and high-dose intravenous methylprednisolone was administered to ophthalmopathy patients. For training and testing, the 100 or so patients in the discovery cohort were randomly divided in a 7:3 ratio.

V is cut by 0 bases and J by 9 bases, and the space between the germline ends is 8 bases. Per the germline V gene, MNHEY is the CDR1 and SVGAGI is the CDR2. Its CDR3 holds 12 amino acids, cysteine through phenylalanine. Of the read, only the CDR3 DNA is kept; its 36 bases are in frame from base 1. Hyperthyroidism was considered stable if no progression to ophthalmopathy occurred within 18 months of follow-up. Patients with hyperthyroidism were aged 18 to 65 years, had been newly diagnosed, and had a disease duration of less than 2 months. Patients were excluded if they had other autoimmune diseases, uncontrolled infections, pregnancy or lactation. Diagnosis was based on clinical symptoms, serum thyroxine, TRAb, thyroid ultrasound and orbital computed tomography. Ficoll-Paque density gradient centrifugation was used to isolate PBMCs from approximately 11 ml of fresh peripheral blood. Trizol reagent was used to extract the total RNA, and its quality was then checked on an Agilent 2100 Bioanalyzer.

Beyond this particular receptor, the publication reports: In cross-validation, the 13-signature model distinguished ophthalmopathy from stable hyperthyroidism with around 90% sensitivity and about 81% specificity, while in the test set the corresponding values were about 80% and 75%. In validation, the model predicted ophthalmopathy progression with less than 71% sensitivity and approximately 78% specificity; some 13 predicted patients were CT-confirmed with GO in a median of 6.5 months. No statistical method was used to predetermine the sample size, and group allocation was not hidden from the investigators. Among expanded thyroid clonotypes with frequency above 0.001, most also showed up in blood, which suggests that blood repertoires may reflect the thyroid immune response.

The rearranged segments are TRBV6-5 and TRBJ2-5, with a tentative D gene TRBD2 over 6 matching bases. The sequence was obtained from a young woman with stable Graves' hyperthyroidism. Donor details come from another sample of the same person, matched by shared clones. The sample taken for sequencing was peripheral blood. The DNA sequence is as follows: TGTGCCAGCAGTTACTCGAGGGAGGCCCAGTACTTC. It translates as CASSYSREAQYF.